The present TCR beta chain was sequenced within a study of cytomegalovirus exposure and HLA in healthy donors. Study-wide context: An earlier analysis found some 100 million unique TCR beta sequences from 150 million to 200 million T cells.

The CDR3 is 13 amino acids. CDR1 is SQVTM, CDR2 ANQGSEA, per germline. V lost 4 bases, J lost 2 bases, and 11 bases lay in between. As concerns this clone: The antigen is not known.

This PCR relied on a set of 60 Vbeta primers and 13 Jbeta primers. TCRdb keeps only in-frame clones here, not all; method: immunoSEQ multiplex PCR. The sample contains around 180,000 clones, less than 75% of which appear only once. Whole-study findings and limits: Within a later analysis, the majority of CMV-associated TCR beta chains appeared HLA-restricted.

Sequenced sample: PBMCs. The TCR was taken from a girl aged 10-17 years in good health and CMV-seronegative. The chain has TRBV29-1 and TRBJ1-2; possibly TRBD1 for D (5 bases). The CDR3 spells CSVGAGLNYGYTF. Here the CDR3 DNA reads TGCAGCGTTGGGGCAGGGCTCAACTATGGCTACACCTTC. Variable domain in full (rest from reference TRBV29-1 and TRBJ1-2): SAVISQKPSRDICQRGTSLTIQCQVDSQVTMMFWYRQQPGQSLTLIATANQGSEATYESGFVIDKFPISRPNLTFSTLTVSNMSPEDSSIYLCSVGAGLNYGYTFGSGTRLTVV.